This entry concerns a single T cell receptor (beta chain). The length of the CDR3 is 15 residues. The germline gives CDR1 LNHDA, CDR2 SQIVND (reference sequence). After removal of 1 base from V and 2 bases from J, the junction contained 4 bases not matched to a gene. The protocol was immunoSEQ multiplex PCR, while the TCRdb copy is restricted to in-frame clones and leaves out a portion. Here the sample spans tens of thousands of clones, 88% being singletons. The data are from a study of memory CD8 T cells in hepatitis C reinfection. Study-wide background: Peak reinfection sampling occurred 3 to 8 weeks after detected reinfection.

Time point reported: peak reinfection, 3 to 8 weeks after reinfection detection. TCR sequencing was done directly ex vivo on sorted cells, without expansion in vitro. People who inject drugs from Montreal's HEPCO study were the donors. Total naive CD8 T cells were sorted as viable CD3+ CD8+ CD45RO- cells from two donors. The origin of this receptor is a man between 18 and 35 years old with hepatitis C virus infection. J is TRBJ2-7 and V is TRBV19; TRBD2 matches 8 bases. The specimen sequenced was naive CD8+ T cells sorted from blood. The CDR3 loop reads CASSIVAGGPYEQYF. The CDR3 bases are TGTGCCAGTAGTATAGTGGCGGGAGGCCCCTACGAGCAGTACTTC. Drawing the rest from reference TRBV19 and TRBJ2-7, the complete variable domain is DGGITQSPKYLFRKEGQNVTLSCEQNLNHDAMYWYRQDPGQGLRLIYYSQIVNDFQKGDIAEGYSVSREKKESFPLTVTSAQKNPTAFYLCASSIVAGGPYEQYFGPGTRLTVT.